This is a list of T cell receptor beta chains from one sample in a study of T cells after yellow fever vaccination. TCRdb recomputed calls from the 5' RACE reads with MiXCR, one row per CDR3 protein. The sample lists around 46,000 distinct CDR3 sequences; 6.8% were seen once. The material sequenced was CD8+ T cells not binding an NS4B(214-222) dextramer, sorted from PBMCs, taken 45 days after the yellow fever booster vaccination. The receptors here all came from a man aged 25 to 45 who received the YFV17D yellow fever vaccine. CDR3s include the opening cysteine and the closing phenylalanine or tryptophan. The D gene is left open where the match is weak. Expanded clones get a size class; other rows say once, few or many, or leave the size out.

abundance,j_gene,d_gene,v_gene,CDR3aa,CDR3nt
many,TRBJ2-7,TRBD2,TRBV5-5,CASSDRTSGNSYEQYF,TGTGCCAGCAGCGATCGGACTAGCGGGAACTCCTACGAGCAGTACTTC
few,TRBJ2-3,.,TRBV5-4,CASSPGESTDTQYF,TGTGCCAGCAGCCCCGGGGAGAGCACAGATACGCAGTATTTT
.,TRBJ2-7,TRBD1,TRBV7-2,CASSLGTGTGYYEQYF,TGTGCCAGCAGCTTAGGAACCGGGACAGGCTACTACGAGCAGTACTTC
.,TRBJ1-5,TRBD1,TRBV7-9,CASRGTGDQPQHF,TGTGCCAGCCGGGGGACAGGGGATCAGCCCCAGCATTTT
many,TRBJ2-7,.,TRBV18,CASSPAQNYEQYF,TGTGCCAGCTCACCAGCCCAGAACTACGAGCAGTACTTC
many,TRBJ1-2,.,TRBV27,CASSLRQGHGYTF,TGTGCCAGCAGTTTACGGCAGGGTCATGGCTACACCTTC
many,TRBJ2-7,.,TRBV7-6,CASSLEEGSVSYEQYF,TGTGCCAGCAGCTTAGAGGAAGGGTCGGTCTCCTACGAGCAGTACTTC
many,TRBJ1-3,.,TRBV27,CASSLTGAFGNTIYF,TGTGCCAGCAGTTTAACGGGGGCCTTTGGAAACACCATATATTTT
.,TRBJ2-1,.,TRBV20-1,CSASYPNRDFYNEQFF,TGCAGTGCTAGTTACCCCAACCGGGACTTCTACAATGAGCAGTTCTTC
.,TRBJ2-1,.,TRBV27,CASSPRGDEQFF,TGTGCCAGCAGTCCCAGGGGGGATGAGCAGTTCTTC
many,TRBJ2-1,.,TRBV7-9,CASSHPRRSGEQFF,TGTGCCAGCAGCCACCCTCGGAGGTCGGGGGAGCAGTTCTTC
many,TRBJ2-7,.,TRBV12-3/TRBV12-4,CASKSSARYEQYF,TGTGCCAGCAAGTCCTCAGCCCGCTACGAGCAGTACTTC
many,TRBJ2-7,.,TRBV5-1,CASSGDGSSYEQYF,TGCGCCAGCAGCGGGGACGGGAGCTCCTACGAGCAGTACTTC
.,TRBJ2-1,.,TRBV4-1,CASSQIGGGGEQFF,TGCGCCAGCAGCCAAATAGGGGGGGGGGGTGAGCAGTTCTTC
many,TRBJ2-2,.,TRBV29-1,CSVLLGHQNTGELFF,TGCAGCGTTTTGCTGGGGCACCAGAACACCGGGGAGCTGTTTTTT
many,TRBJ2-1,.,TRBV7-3,CASSLNPGTTYNEQFF,TGTGCCAGCAGCTTAAATCCGGGAACCACCTACAATGAGCAGTTCTTC
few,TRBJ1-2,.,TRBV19,CASSPRGRDYGYTF,TGTGCCAGTAGTCCTCGGGGGAGGGACTATGGCTACACCTTC
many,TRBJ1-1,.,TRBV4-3,CASSPGSRDFTEAFF,TGCGCCAGCAGCCCTGGTAGCAGGGATTTCACTGAAGCTTTCTTT
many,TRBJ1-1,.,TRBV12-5,CASGSDPQGLTEAFF,TGTGCTAGTGGATCCGACCCACAGGGTTTGACTGAAGCTTTCTTT
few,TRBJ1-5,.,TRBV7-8,CASSIDSYSNQPQHF,TGTGCCAGCAGCATCGACAGTTATAGCAATCAGCCCCAGCATTTT
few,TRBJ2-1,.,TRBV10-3,CAISESSMADEQFF,TGTGCCATCAGTGAGTCGTCTATGGCGGATGAGCAGTTCTTC
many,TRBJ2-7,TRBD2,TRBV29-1,CSVAGGAGEQYF,TGCAGCGTTGCGGGAGGGGCGGGGGAGCAGTACTTC
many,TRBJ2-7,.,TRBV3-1,CASSQVQVSGSYEQYF,TGTGCCAGCAGCCAAGTTCAGGTCTCAGGCTCCTACGAGCAGTACTTC
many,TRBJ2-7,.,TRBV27,CASSLFAGVGYEQYF,TGTGCCAGCAGTTTATTCGCAGGGGTCGGCTACGAGCAGTACTTC
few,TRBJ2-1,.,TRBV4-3,CASSQDLMGLPNEQFF,TGCGCCAGCAGCCAAGATCTCATGGGGCTCCCTAATGAGCAGTTCTTC
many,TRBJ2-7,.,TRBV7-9,CASSHRDWHEQYF,TGTGCCAGCAGCCACCGGGACTGGCACGAGCAGTACTTC
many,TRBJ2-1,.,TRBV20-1,CSARASPYNEQFF,TGCAGTGCTAGGGCTAGCCCTTACAATGAGCAGTTCTTC
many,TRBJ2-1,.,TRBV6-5,CASSYYGHINEQFF,TGTGCCAGCAGTTACTACGGACACATAAATGAGCAGTTCTTC
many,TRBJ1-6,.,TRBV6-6,CASSYPPLHF,TGTGCCAGCAGTTACCCACCCCTCCACTTT
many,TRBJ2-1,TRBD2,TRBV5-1,CASSLISSGYNEQFF,TGCGCCAGCAGCTTGATTTCTAGCGGATACAATGAGCAGTTCTTC
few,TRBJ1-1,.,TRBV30,CAWRRYPMNTEAFF,TGTGCCTGGAGGAGATATCCCATGAACACTGAAGCTTTCTTT
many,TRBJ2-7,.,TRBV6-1,CASSPGQNYEQYF,TGTGCCAGCAGTCCAGGACAGAACTACGAGCAGTACTTC
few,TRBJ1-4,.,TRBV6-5,CASSYKGGSREKLFF,TGTGCCAGCAGTTACAAGGGCGGTAGTCGAGAAAAACTGTTTTTT
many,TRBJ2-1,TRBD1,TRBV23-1,CASPRNRGLQRF,TGCGCCAGCCCTAGGAACAGGGGGCTTCAGCGCTTC
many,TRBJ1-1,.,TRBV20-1,CSARDGRTGILNTEAFF,TGCAGTGCTAGAGATGGCCGGACGGGGATACTGAACACTGAAGCTTTCTTT
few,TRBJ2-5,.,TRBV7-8,CASSFPGGGETQYF,TGTGCCAGCAGCTTCCCAGGAGGGGGGGAGACCCAGTACTTC
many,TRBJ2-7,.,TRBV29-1,CPRRGEQYF,TGCCCCCGACGTGGCGAGCAGTACTTC
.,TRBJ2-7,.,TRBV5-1,CASSLGGVSYEQYF,TGCGCCAGCAGCTTGGGGGGAGTGAGCTACGAGCAGTACTTC
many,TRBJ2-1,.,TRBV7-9,CASSSSRTAVDEQFF,TGTGCCAGCAGCTCGTCGAGGACTGCAGTGGATGAGCAGTTCTTC
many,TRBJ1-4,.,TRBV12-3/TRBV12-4,CASSFRPTNEKLFF,TGTGCCAGCAGTTTTAGGCCAACTAATGAAAAACTGTTTTTT
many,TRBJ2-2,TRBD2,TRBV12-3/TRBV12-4,CASSTSGPTGELFF,TGTGCCAGCAGTACTAGCGGGCCGACCGGGGAGCTGTTTTTT
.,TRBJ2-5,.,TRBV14,CASSQDFTSLGGETQYF,TGTGCCAGCAGCCAAGATTTCACTAGCTTGGGGGGAGAGACCCAGTACTTC
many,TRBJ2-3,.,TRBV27,CASSLSGTDTQYF,TGTGCCAGCAGTTTATCTGGCACAGATACGCAGTATTTT
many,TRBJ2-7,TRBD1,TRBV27,CASSLTGVSGEQYF,TGTGCCAGCAGTTTGACAGGGGTCTCGGGAGAGCAGTACTTC
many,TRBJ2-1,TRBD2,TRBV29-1,CSVGGLASSYNEQFF,TGCAGCGTCGGGGGACTAGCGAGCTCCTACAATGAGCAGTTCTTC
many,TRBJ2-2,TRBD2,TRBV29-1,CSVIAGTNTGELFF,TGCAGCGTCATAGCGGGGACGAACACCGGGGAGCTGTTTTTT
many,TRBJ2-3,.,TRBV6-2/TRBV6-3,CASSSDTQYF,TGTGCCAGCAGTTCAGATACGCAGTATTTT
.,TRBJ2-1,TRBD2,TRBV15,CATSPRGLGTTQNEQFF,TGTGCCACCAGCCCCCGGGGCCTCGGGACTACCCAGAATGAGCAGTTCTTC
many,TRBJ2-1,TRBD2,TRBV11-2,CASSFGAGGPQFF,TGTGCCAGCAGCTTCGGGGCGGGAGGGCCGCAGTTCTTC
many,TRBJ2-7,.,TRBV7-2,CASSLNGYEQYF,TGTGCCAGCAGCTTAAATGGATACGAGCAGTACTTC
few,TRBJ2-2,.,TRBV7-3,CASSLGGGGELFF,TGTGCCAGCAGCTTGGGGGGCGGCGGGGAGCTGTTTTTT
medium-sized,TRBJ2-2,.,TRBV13,CASSSPPYTGELFF,TGTGCCAGCAGCTCTCCACCTTACACCGGGGAGCTGTTTTTT
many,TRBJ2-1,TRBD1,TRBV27,CASSWDRDNEQFF,TGTGCCAGCAGTTGGGACAGGGATAATGAGCAGTTCTTC
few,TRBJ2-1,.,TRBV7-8,CASGGRTYNEQFF,TGTGCCAGCGGCGGGCGGACCTACAATGAGCAGTTCTTC